This TCR beta chain was retrieved from a study of blood T cell repertoires in COVID-19. Profiled with immunoSEQ multiplex PCR; TCRdb holds only in-frame clones, not every one. Among more than 250,000 clones listed, around 86% were seen once. With 4 bases clipped from V and 0 bases from J, the junction kept 9 bases outside the gene matches. The CDR3 covers 16 residues. CDR1 and CDR2 from the germline V gene are SQVTM and ANQGSEA. Participants' own reports of clinical history determined their cohort assignment. In Cohort 3, a recovered donor had either two negative PCRs, clearance, or symptom resolution.

V usage is TRBV29-1 and J usage is TRBJ2-1; 7 nucleotides match TRBD2. This clonotype was sampled from a woman aged 18-35 years who had recovered from COVID-19. Sequences were obtained from PBMCs or T cells enriched from blood (not recorded which). This chain's CDR3 is CSVGILPGGSYNEQFF. As DNA, the CDR3 is TGCAGCGTTGGAATTTTACCGGGAGGCTCCTACAATGAGCAGTTCTTC.